Listed below are T cell receptor beta chains from one sample, sequenced in a study of blood T cell repertoires in COVID-19. Produced via immunoSEQ multiplex PCR; TCRdb's table is partial and in-frame only. The sample holds about 200,000 clones, approximately 80% seen once. Input material: PBMCs or T cells enriched from blood (not recorded which). All receptors derive from a man aged 35 to 55 who had recovered from COVID-19. Both conserved end residues are part of each CDR3. The D gene is left open where the match is weak. Expanded clones get a size class; other rows say once, few or many, or leave the size out.

CASSYQGLQQETQYF	TGTGCCAGCAGTTACCAAGGACTCCAACAAGAGACCCAGTACTTC	TRBV6-5	TRBJ2-5	NA	few
CASSEAAGTYEQYF	TGTGCCAGCAGTGAAGCGGCAGGAACCTACGAGCAGTACTTC	TRBV6-1	TRBJ2-7	NA	NA
CASSQTSERYNEQFF	TGTGCCAGCTCACAAACTAGCGAACGCTACAATGAGCAGTTCTTC	TRBV18	TRBJ2-1	TRBD2	NA
CASSLELGGETQYF	TGTGCCAGCAGCTTGGAGCTAGGAGGGGAGACCCAGTACTTC	TRBV5-6	TRBJ2-5	NA	NA
CASTLGQMNTEAFF	TGTGCCAGCACCCTGGGACAGATGAACACTGAAGCTTTCTTT	TRBV5-6	TRBJ1-1	TRBD1	many
CASSQAGVWIHTQYF	TGTGCCAGCAGCCAAGCGGGGGTTTGGATACATACGCAGTATTTT	TRBV3-1/TRBV3-2	TRBJ2-3	NA	NA
CASCREGRFSPLHF	TGTGCCAGCTGCAGGGAGGGACGTTTTTCACCCCTCCACTTT	TRBV2	TRBJ1-6	NA	NA
CASSYSAGGADQPQHF	TGTGCCAGCAGTTACTCTGCAGGGGGCGCTGATCAGCCCCAGCATTTT	TRBV6-5	TRBJ1-5	TRBD1	NA
CASSYSFEGVDEQFF	TGTGCCAGCAGTTACTCATTTGAGGGGGTCGATGAGCAGTTCTTC	TRBV6-5	TRBJ2-1	NA	NA
CASSLNLDGGGYTF	TGTGCCAGCAGCTTAAACCTCGACGGAGGTGGCTACACCTTC	TRBV11-2	TRBJ1-2	NA	NA
CASSVLESSYNEQFF	TGTGCCAGCAGCGTCTTGGAGAGCTCCTACAATGAGCAGTTCTTC	TRBV13	TRBJ2-1	NA	NA
CASSPSGRATDTQYF	TGTGCCAGCAGTCCTAGCGGGAGGGCGACAGATACGCAGTATTTT	TRBV3-1/TRBV3-2	TRBJ2-3	TRBD2	NA
CASSLRVNTEAFF	TGTGCCAGTAGTCTCAGGGTGAACACTGAAGCTTTCTTT	TRBV19	TRBJ1-1	NA	NA
CATSDDLSGEQYF	TGTGCCACCAGTGATGACCTTAGCGGTGAGCAGTACTTC	TRBV24-1	TRBJ2-7	NA	few
CASSPRRGEIDTQYF	TGTGCCAGCTCACCTAGGAGGGGCGAGATTGATACGCAGTATTTT	TRBV18	TRBJ2-3	NA	NA
CASSREIAAGYGYTF	TGCGCCAGCAGCCGAGAAATCGCAGCGGGCTATGGCTACACCTTC	TRBV4-3	TRBJ1-2	NA	NA
CASTPDGVSYNEQFF	TGTGCCAGTACCCCCGACGGGGTCTCCTACAATGAGCAGTTCTTC	TRBV19	TRBJ2-1	NA	NA
CASTRDTSYEQYF	TGTGCCAGTACCCGGGACACCTCCTACGAGCAGTACTTC	TRBV28	TRBJ2-7	NA	NA
CASSWTGIYGYTF	TGTGCCAGCAGTTGGACAGGGATCTATGGCTACACCTTC	TRBV12-3/TRBV12-4	TRBJ1-2	TRBD1	NA
CASRPTGGNTGELFF	TGCGCCAGCAGGCCGACAGGGGGTAACACCGGGGAGCTGTTTTTT	TRBV5-1	TRBJ2-2	TRBD1	NA
CASSHDRAGELFF	TGTGCCAGCTCACACGACAGGGCCGGGGAGCTGTTTTTT	TRBV18	TRBJ2-2	TRBD1	NA
CASSFRQGDGEKLFF	TGTGCCAGCAGTTTCCGTCAGGGGGACGGCGAAAAACTGTTTTTT	TRBV28	TRBJ1-4	TRBD1	NA